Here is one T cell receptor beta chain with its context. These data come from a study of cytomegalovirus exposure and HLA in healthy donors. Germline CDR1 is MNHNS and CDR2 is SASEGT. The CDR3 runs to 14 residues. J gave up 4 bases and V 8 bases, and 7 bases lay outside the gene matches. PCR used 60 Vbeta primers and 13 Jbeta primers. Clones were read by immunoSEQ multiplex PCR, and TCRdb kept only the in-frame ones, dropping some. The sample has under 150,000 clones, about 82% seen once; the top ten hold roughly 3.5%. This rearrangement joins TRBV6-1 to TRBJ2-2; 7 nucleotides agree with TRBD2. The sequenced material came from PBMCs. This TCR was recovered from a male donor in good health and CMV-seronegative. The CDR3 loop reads CASFDGGSTGELFF. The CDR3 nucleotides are TGTGCCAGCTTCGACGGGGGGAGCACCGGGGAGCTGTTTTTT.